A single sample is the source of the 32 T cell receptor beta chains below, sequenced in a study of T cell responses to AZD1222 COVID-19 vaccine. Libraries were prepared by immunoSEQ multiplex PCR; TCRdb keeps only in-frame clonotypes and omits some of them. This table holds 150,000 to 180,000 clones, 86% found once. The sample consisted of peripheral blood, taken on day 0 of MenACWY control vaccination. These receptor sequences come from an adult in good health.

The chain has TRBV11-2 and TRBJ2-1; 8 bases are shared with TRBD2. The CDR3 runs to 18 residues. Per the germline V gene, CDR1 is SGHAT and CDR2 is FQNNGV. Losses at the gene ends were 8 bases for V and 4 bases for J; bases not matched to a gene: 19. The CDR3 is CASGDWREEIFQYNEQFF. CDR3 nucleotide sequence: TGTGCCAGCGGGGACTGGCGGGAGGAGATTTTCCAATACAATGAGCAGTTCTTC.

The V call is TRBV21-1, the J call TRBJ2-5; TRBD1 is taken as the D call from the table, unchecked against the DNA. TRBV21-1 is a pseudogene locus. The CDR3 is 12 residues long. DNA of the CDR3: TGTGCCAGTCAGAAGTACCAAGAGACCCAGTACTTC. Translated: CASQKYQETQYF.

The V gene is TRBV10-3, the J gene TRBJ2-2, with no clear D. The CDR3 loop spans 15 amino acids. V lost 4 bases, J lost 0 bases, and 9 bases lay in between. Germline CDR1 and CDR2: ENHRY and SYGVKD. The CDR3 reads CAISVGLANTGELFF. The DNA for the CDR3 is TGTGCCATCAGTGTGGGTCTAGCGAACACCGGGGAGCTGTTTTTT.

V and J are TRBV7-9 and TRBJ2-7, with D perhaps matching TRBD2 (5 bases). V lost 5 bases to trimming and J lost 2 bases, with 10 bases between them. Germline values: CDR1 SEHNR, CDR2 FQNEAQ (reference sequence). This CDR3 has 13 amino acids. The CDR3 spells CASSQPGTYEQYF. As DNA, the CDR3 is TGTGCCAGCAGCCAACCCGGGACCTACGAGCAGTACTTC.

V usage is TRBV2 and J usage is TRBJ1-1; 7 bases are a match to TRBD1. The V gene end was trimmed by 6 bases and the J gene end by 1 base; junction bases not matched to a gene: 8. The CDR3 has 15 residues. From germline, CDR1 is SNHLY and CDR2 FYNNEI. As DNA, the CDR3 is TGTGCCAGCAGGATACAGGGGCGGGGGAACACTGAAGCTTTCTTT. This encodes CASRIQGRGNTEAFF.

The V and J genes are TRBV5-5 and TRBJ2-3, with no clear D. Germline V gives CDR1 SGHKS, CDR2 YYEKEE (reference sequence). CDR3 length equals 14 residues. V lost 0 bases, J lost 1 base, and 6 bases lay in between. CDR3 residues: CASSLDRGTDTQYF. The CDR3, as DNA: TGTGCCAGCAGCTTGGATAGGGGCACAGATACGCAGTATTTT.

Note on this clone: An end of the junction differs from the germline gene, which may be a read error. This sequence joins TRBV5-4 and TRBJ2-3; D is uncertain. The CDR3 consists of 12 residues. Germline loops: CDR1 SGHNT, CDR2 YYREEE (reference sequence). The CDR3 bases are TGTGCCAGCAGCTCTGGACGGGCCCCCGACCATTTT. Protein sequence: CASSSGRAPDHF.

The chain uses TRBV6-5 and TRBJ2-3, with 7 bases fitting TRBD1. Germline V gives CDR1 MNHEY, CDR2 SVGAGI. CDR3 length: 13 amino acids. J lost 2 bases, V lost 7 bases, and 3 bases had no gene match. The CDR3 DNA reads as TGTGCCAGCACGACAGGGTTCACAGATACGCAGTATTTT. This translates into CASTTGFTDTQYF.

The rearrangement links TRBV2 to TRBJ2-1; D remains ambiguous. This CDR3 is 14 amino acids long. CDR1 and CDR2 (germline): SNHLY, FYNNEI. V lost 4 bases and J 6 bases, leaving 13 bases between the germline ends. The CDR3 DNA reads TGTGCCAGCAGTGCTCCGGTCCCGCCCAATGAGCAGTTCTTC. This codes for CASSAPVPPNEQFF.

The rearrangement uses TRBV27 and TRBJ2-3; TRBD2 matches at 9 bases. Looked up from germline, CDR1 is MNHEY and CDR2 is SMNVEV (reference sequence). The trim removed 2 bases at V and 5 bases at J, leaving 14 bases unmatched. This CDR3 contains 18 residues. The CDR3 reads CASSLLPFSGSHVDTQYF. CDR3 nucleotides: TGTGCCAGCAGTTTACTCCCTTTTAGCGGGAGTCATGTAGATACGCAGTATTTT.

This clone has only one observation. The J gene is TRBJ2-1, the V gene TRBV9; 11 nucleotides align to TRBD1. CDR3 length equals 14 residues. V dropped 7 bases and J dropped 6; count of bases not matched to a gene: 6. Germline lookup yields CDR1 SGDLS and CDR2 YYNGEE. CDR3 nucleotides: TGTGCCAGCGGGACCGGGACAGGGGGCAATGAGCAGTTCTTC. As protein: CASGTGTGGNEQFF.

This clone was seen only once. The CDR3: CASSRQIGQPQHF. CDR3 sequence (DNA): TGTGCCAGCAGTCGACAGATTGGTCAGCCCCAGCATTTT. This chain joins TRBV6-4 and TRBJ1-5; D possibly corresponds to TRBD1 (5 bases). Germline CDR1 reads MRHNA; CDR2 reads SNTAGT. V was pared by 5 bases and J by 6 bases, with 11 bases between. This CDR3 is 13 amino acids long.

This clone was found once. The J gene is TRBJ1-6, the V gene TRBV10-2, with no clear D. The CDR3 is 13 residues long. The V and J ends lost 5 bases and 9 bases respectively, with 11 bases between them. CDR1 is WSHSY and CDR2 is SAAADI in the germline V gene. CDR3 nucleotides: TGCGCCAGCAGTATAGAATTGATTTCACCCCTCCACTTT. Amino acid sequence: CASSIELISPLHF.

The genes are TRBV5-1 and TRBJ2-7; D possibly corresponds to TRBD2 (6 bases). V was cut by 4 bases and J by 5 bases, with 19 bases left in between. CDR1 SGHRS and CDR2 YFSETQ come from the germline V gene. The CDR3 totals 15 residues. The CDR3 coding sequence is TGCGCCAGCAGCCGTGGGGGGTTCACGTTAGACGAGCAGTACTTC. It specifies CASSRGGFTLDEQYF. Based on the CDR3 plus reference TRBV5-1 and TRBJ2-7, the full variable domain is KAGVTQTPRYLIKTRGQQVTLSCSPISGHRSVSWYQQTPGQGLQFLFEYFSETQRNKGNFPGRFSGRQFSNSRSEMNVSTLELGDSALYLCASSRGGFTLDEQYFGPGTRLTVT.

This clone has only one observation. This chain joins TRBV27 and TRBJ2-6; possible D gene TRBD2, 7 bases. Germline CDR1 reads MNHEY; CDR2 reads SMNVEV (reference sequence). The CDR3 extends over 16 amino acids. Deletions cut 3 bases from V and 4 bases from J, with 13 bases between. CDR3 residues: CASSFSGGAGANVLTF. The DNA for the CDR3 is TGTGCCAGCAGTTTTTCGGGGGGCGCGGGGGCCAACGTCCTGACTTTC.

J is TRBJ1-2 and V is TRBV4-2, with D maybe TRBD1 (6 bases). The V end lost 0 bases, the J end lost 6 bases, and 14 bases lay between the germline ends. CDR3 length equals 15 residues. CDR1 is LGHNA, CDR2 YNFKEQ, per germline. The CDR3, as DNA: TGTGCCAGCAGCCAAGATTGGGGGGGCGGCAATGGCTACACCTTC. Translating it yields CASSQDWGGGNGYTF.

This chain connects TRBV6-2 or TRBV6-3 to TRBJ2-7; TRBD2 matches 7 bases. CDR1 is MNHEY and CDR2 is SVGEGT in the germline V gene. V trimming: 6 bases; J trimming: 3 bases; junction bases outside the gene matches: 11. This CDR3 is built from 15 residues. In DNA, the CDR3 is TGTGCCAGCAGCATACTTACTCTAGCGGTCTACGAGCAGTACTTC. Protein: CASSILTLAVYEQYF.

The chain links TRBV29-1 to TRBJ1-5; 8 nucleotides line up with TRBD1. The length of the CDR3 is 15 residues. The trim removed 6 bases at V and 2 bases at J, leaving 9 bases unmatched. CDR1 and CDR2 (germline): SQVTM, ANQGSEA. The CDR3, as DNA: TGCAGCGTCAGGACAGGGAAGTTGGGCAATCAGCCCCAGCATTTT. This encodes CSVRTGKLGNQPQHF. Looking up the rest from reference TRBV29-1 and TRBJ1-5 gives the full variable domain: SAVISQKPSRDICQRGTSLTIQCQVDSQVTMMFWYRQQPGQSLTLIATANQGSEATYESGFVIDKFPISRPNLTFSTLTVSNMSPEDSSIYLCSVRTGKLGNQPQHFGDGTRLSIL.

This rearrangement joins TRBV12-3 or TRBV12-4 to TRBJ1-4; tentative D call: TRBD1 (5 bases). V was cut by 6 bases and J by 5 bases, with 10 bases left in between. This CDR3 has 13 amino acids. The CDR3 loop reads CASSRTYNEKLFF. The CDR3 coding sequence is TGTGCCAGCAGCCGGACATACAATGAAAAACTGTTTTTT.

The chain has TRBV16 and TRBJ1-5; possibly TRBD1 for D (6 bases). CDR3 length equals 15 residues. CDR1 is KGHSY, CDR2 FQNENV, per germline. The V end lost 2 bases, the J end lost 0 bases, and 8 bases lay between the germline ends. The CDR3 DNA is TGTGCCAGCAGCCAAGGACAGAATAGCAATCAGCCCCAGCATTTT. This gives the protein CASSQGQNSNQPQHF.

The CDR3 spells CASSDSWRENTGELFF. The CDR3 region has the DNA TGTGCCAGCAGTGACTCATGGAGGGAGAACACCGGGGAGCTGTTTTTT. This rearrangement joins TRBV6-4 to TRBJ2-2; maybe TRBD2 (6 bases). The CDR3 has 16 amino acids. CDR1 and CDR2 from the germline V gene are MRHNA and SNTAGT. V lost 0 bases, J lost 1 base, and 9 bases lay in between.

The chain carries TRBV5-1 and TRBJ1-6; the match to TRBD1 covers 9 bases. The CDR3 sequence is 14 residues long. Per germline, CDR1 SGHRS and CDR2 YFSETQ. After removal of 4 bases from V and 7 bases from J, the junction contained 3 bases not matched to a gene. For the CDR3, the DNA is TGCGCCAGCAGCGACGGACAGGGGAATTCACCCCTCCACTTT. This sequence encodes CASSDGQGNSPLHF.

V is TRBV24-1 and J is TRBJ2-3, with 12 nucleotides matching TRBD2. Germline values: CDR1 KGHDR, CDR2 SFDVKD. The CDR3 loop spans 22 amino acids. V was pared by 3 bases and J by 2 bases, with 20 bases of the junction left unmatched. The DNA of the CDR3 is TGTGCCACCAGTGATCCAAATCCGGTACTAGCGGGGGGAATAGGAGTCACAGATACGCAGTATTTT. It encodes CATSDPNPVLAGGIGVTDTQYF.

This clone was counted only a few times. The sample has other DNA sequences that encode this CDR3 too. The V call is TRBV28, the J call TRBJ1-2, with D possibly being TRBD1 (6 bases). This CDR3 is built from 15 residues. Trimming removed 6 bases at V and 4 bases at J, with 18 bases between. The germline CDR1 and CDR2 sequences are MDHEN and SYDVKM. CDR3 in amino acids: CASSRVGGKSYGYTF. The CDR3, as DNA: TGTGCCAGCAGCCGAGTCGGGGGCAAATCCTATGGCTACACCTTC.

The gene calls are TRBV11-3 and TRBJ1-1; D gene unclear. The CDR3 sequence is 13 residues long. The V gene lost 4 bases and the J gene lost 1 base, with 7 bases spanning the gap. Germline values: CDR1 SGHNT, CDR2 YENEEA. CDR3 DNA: TGTGCCAGCAGCTACCCCCGGAACACTGAAGCTTTCTTT. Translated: CASSYPRNTEAFF.

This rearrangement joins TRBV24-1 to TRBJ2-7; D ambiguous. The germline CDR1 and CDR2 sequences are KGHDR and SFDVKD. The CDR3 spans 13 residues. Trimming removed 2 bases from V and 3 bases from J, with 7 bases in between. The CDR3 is CATSDYNSYEQYF. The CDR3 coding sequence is TGTGCCACCAGTGATTACAACAGCTACGAGCAGTACTTC.

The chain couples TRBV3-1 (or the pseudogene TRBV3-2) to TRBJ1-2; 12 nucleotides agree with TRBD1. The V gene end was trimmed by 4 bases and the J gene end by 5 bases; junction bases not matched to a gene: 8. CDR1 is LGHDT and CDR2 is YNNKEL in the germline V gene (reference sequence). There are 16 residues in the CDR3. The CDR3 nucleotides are TGTGCCAGCAGCCGTGCCCGGGACAGGGGGCTTTATGGCTACACCTTC. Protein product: CASSRARDRGLYGYTF.

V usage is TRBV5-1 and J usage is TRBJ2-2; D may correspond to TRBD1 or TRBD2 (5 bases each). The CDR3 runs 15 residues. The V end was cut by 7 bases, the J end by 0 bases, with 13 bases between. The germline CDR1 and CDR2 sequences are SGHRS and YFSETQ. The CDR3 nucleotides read TGCGCCAGCCAAGGGGACGTACCGAACACCGGGGAGCTGTTTTTT. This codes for CASQGDVPNTGELFF.

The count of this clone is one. The CDR3 region has the DNA TGTGCCAGCACGAGCGGGGGGGCCTACACAGATACGCAGTATTTT. Its translation: CASTSGGAYTDTQYF. The genes are TRBV7-9 and TRBJ2-3; 10 positions agree with TRBD2. This CDR3 region has 15 residues. CDR1 and CDR2 (germline): SEHNR, FQNEAQ (reference sequence). Trimming took 7 bases from V and 2 from J; bases not matched to a gene: 6.

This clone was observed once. CDR3 loop: CSFQWTSGGTEAQYF. CDR3 in DNA: TGCAGCTTCCAATGGACTAGCGGGGGGACTGAGGCCCAGTACTTC. J is TRBJ2-5 and V is TRBV29-1; 14 bases fit TRBD2. Trimming removed 8 bases from V and 9 bases from J; junction bases left unmatched: 14. This CDR3 comprises 15 residues. Germline CDR1 and CDR2: SQVTM and ANQGSEA.

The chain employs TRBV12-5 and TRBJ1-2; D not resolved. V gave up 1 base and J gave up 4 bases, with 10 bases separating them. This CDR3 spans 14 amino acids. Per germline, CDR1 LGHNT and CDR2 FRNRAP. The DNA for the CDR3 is TGTGCTAGTGGTTTGGACAGATTCAGCTATGGCTACACCTTC. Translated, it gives CASGLDRFSYGYTF.

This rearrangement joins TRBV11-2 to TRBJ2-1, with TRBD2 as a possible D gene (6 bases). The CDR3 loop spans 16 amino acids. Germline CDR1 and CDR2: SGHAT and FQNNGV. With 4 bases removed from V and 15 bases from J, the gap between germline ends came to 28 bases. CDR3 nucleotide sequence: TGTGCCAGCAGCTACTCCCCGGGACTGGGAGCCAATGAGGGGTTCTTC. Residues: CASSYSPGLGANEGFF.